These 22 T cell receptor beta chains were sequenced from one sample in a study of cytomegalovirus exposure and HLA in healthy donors. Sequenced by immunoSEQ multiplex PCR; TCRdb stores in-frame clones only, minus some. The profile shows about 120,000 clones, around 86% of them singletons. The sample taken for sequencing was PBMCs. These receptors all stem from a young woman in good health and CMV-seronegative.

The CDR3 here is CASSSLALTPYEQYF. The CDR3 bases are TGTGCCAGCAGTTCACTAGCGTTAACCCCCTACGAGCAGTACTTC. V is TRBV27 and J is TRBJ2-7; 7 positions agree with TRBD2. V shed 4 bases and J 2 bases; nucleotides not matched to a gene: 8. CDR1 and CDR2 (germline): MNHEY, SMNVEV (reference sequence). The CDR3 consists of 15 residues.

This sequence joins TRBV7-9 and TRBJ2-3; 7 bases line up with TRBD1. This CDR3 is 16 amino acids long. The germline V gene has CDR1 SEHNR and CDR2 FQNEAQ (reference sequence). After removal of 1 base from V and 0 bases from J, the junction contained 4 bases not matched to a gene. Here the CDR3 reads CASSLGPGGSTDTQYF. In nucleotides, the CDR3 is TGTGCCAGCAGCTTAGGTCCAGGGGGAAGCACAGATACGCAGTATTTT.

The chain is built from TRBV5-5 and TRBJ1-1, with D perhaps matching TRBD1 (5 bases). V was shortened by 2 bases and J by 5 bases, with 7 bases between the two germline ends. Germline V gene sequence: CDR1 SGHKS, CDR2 YYEKEE (reference sequence). The CDR3 loop spans 12 amino acids. The CDR3, as DNA: TGTGCCAGCAGCTTCTACAGGACTGAAGCTTTCTTT. Amino acid sequence: CASSFYRTEAFF.

J is TRBJ2-3 and V is TRBV29-1; 7 bases match TRBD1. This CDR3 region has 14 residues. Losses at the gene ends were 5 bases for V and 1 base for J; bases not matched to a gene: 6. From germline, CDR1 is SQVTM and CDR2 ANQGSEA. The CDR3 DNA follows: TGCAGCGTTATACAGGGGATTCGCACAGATACGCAGTATTTT. Protein: CSVIQGIRTDTQYF.

This chain uses TRBV30 with TRBJ2-2, with 15 positions matching TRBD2. This CDR3 is 18 amino acids long. Per germline, CDR1 GTSNPN and CDR2 SVGIG (reference sequence). Germline trimming cut 0 bases from V and 1 base from J; bases unmatched to any gene: 3. The CDR3 region is CAWSVGTSGRRNTGELFF. DNA for the CDR3: TGTGCCTGGAGTGTGGGGACTAGCGGGAGGCGGAACACCGGGGAGCTGTTTTTT.

The chain carries TRBV14 and TRBJ2-3; 9 bases agree with TRBD2. CDR3 length equals 19 residues. CDR1 is SGHDN and CDR2 is FVKESK in the germline V gene. Trimming removed 3 bases from V and 4 bases from J; junction bases left unmatched: 17. CDR3 amino acids: CASSHVDGLSGSGSDTQYF. CDR3 bases: TGTGCCAGCAGCCATGTGGACGGACTTAGCGGGAGTGGCTCAGATACGCAGTATTTT.

In its sample, this clone was seen a few times. The chain is built from TRBV4-1 and TRBJ2-3; a weak D match, TRBD2 (6 bases). This CDR3 is built from 16 residues. The V end was cut by 1 base, the J end by 1 base, with 12 bases between. Germline V gives CDR1 MGHRA, CDR2 YSYEKL. The CDR3 DNA reads TGCGCCAGCAGCCAAGTCAGGGCTAGCGGCACAGATACGCAGTATTTT. Protein product: CASSQVRASGTDTQYF.

V and J are TRBV15 and TRBJ1-1; D gene ambiguous. CDR1 LNHNV and CDR2 YYDKDF come from the germline V gene (reference sequence). Trimming stripped 1 base from V and 2 bases from J, with 5 bases between. The CDR3 extends over 13 amino acids. Written as DNA, the CDR3 is TGTGCCACCAGCAGAGGACTAAACACTGAAGCTTTCTTT. It codes for CATSRGLNTEAFF.

In its sample, this clone was seen a few times. The chain employs TRBV30 and TRBJ1-2; D is undetermined. CDR1 and CDR2 (germline): GTSNPN, SVGIG (reference sequence). V was cut by 0 bases and J by 4 bases, with 12 bases left in between. There are 14 residues in the CDR3. The CDR3 region has the DNA TGTGCCTGGAGTGTACGGTTAGCTGGCTATGGCTACACCTTC. This sequence encodes CAWSVRLAGYGYTF.

The genes are TRBV30 and TRBJ2-1, with 8 bases that match TRBD1. This CDR3 has 14 amino acids. Germline V gives CDR1 GTSNPN, CDR2 SVGIG (reference sequence). V lost 5 bases to trimming and J lost 2 bases; unmatched junction nucleotides: 5. The CDR3 DNA reads as TGTGCCTGGTCCGACAGGGGCGCCTACAATGAGCAGTTCTTC. It encodes CAWSDRGAYNEQFF.

This clone was seen just once. The chain employs TRBV13 and TRBJ1-2; 9 nucleotides align to TRBD1. CDR1 and CDR2 from the germline V gene are PRHDT and FYEKMQ (reference sequence). V was pared by 0 bases and J by 0 bases, with 11 bases of the junction left unmatched. CDR3 size: 19 residues. CDR3 in amino acids: CASSLGHGTGQGSNYGYTF. DNA of the CDR3: TGTGCCAGCAGCTTAGGCCATGGGACAGGGCAAGGCTCTAACTATGGCTACACCTTC.

The chain is built from TRBV4-1 and TRBJ1-1, with D uncertain. Germline CDR1 and CDR2: MGHRA and YSYEKL. The CDR3 loop spans 12 amino acids. V dropped 0 bases and J dropped 9 bases, with 8 bases sitting between them. CDR3 amino acids: CASSQDGRKAFF. The CDR3 nucleotides read TGCGCCAGCAGCCAAGATGGGAGGAAAGCTTTCTTT.

The chain uses TRBV7-2 and TRBJ1-2; TRBD1 aligns across 8 bases. Losses at the gene ends were 1 base for V and 5 bases for J; bases not matched to a gene: 6. Germline assignment: CDR1 SGHTA and CDR2 FQGNSA. The CDR3 runs to 15 residues. The CDR3 coding sequence is TGTGCCAGCAGCTTAGTTCAGGGGGCCAAGTATGGCTACACCTTC. Its translation: CASSLVQGAKYGYTF. The full variable domain, with the rest looked up from reference TRBV7-2 and TRBJ1-2, is GAGVSQSPSNKVTEKGKDVELRCDPISGHTALYWYRQSLGQGLEFLIYFQGNSAPDKSGLPSDRFSAERTGGSVSTLTIQRTQQEDSAVYLCASSLVQGAKYGYTFGSGTRLTVV.

The chain joins TRBV28 to TRBJ1-2; D possibly corresponds to TRBD1 (5 bases). The CDR3 has 17 amino acids. Looked up from germline, CDR1 is MDHEN and CDR2 is SYDVKM. The V gene lost 6 bases and the J gene lost 2 bases, with 22 bases spanning the gap. CDR3 region: CASSPWEGPVSNYGYTF. The DNA for the CDR3 is TGTGCCAGCAGCCCGTGGGAGGGGCCAGTGTCCAACTATGGCTACACCTTC.

V is TRBV27 and J is TRBJ1-2; 10 nucleotides match TRBD1. CDR1 and CDR2 (germline): MNHEY, SMNVEV (reference sequence). CDR3 length: 15 residues. J lost 2 bases, V lost 6 bases, and 6 bases had no gene match. As DNA, the CDR3 is TGTGCCAGCAGCCCCGGGACAGGGGCCAACTATGGCTACACCTTC. Encoded protein: CASSPGTGANYGYTF.

The V gene is TRBV7-9, the J gene TRBJ2-5, with unresolved D. Germline assignment: CDR1 SEHNR and CDR2 FQNEAQ (reference sequence). This CDR3 comprises 14 residues. Trimming removed 3 bases at V and 1 base at J, with 9 bases between. The CDR3 region has the DNA TGTGCCAGCAGCTTCAATTTTTTCCAAGAGACCCAGTACTTC. It codes for CASSFNFFQETQYF.

This clone was observed a handful of times. V gene TRBV25-1 combines with J gene TRBJ2-7; a possible D gene is TRBD1 (6 bases). Germline CDR1 is MGHDK and CDR2 is SYGVNS. V shed 2 bases and J shed 3 bases, with 14 bases lying between them. This CDR3 contains 15 residues. CDR3 sequence reads: CASSEGRGAFYEQYF. The DNA of the CDR3 is TGTGCCAGCAGTGAAGGCAGGGGCGCCTTCTACGAGCAGTACTTC.

The genes are TRBV11-2 and TRBJ2-1; D perhaps matches TRBD2 (5 bases). The CDR3 sequence is 15 residues long. V lost 3 bases and J lost 7, with 16 bases in between. CDR1 is SGHAT, CDR2 FQNNGV, per germline. Here the CDR3 reads CASSFTGGLENEQFF. As DNA, the CDR3 is TGTGCCAGCAGCTTCACTGGAGGCCTAGAAAATGAGCAGTTCTTC.

The rearrangement links TRBV6-4 to TRBJ2-2, with 7 bases that match TRBD1. Trimming removed 0 bases from V and 7 bases from J; junction bases left unmatched: 11. The CDR3 has 17 residues. The germline CDR1 and CDR2 sequences are MRHNA and SNTAGT. The CDR3 reads CASSDSGQREGGGELFF. DNA of the CDR3: TGTGCCAGCAGTGACTCGGGACAGCGCGAAGGGGGCGGGGAGCTGTTTTTT.

The chain links TRBV7-8 to TRBJ2-3, with 10 bases matching TRBD2. CDR1 and CDR2 (germline): SGHVS, FQNEAQ. The CDR3 covers 17 residues. V was pared by 2 bases and J by 1 base, with 6 bases of the junction left unmatched. CDR3 sequence: CASSLPLAGVGTDTQYF. As DNA, the CDR3 is TGTGCCAGCAGCTTACCCCTAGCGGGAGTTGGCACAGATACGCAGTATTTT.

The genes are TRBV5-1 and TRBJ2-7, with D tentatively TRBD1 (5 bases). This CDR3 is 11 amino acids long. Trimming pared 4 bases from V and 7 bases from J, leaving 9 bases between. Germline CDR1 and CDR2: SGHRS and YFSETQ. For the CDR3, the DNA is TGCGCCAGCAGCATGCAGGGAGAGCAGTACTTC. It codes for CASSMQGEQYF.

The chain recombines TRBV7-6 with TRBJ1-1; 7 nucleotides align to TRBD1. Germline assignment: CDR1 SGHVS and CDR2 FNYEAQ. This CDR3 contains 14 residues. V trimming: 3 bases; J trimming: 5 bases; junction bases outside the gene matches: 6. CDR3 amino acids: CASSFDRAGTEAFF. CDR3 coding DNA: TGTGCCAGCAGCTTCGACAGGGCCGGAACTGAAGCTTTCTTT.